This T cell receptor (beta chain) was recorded in a study of blood T cell repertoires in COVID-19. On the study more broadly: Spain, Italy and the United States supplied samples that represented acute and convalescent COVID-19.

V shed 1 base and J 2 bases; nucleotides not matched to a gene: 3. The germline gives CDR1 LGHNA, CDR2 YSLEER. The CDR3 sequence is 15 residues long. Authors' processing steps: Estimates of nucleated cell counts were drawn from the amplification of reference gene primers. TCRdb keeps only in-frame clones here, not all; method: immunoSEQ multiplex PCR. The V and J calls and the clone size are those of that table, but D and trimming were determined from the DNA. The data hold 150,000 to 200,000 clones, with approximately 80% observed a single time. Sequencing input: peripheral blood. The chain joins TRBV4-3 to TRBJ2-3; 7 nucleotides agree with TRBD2. The sequence was collected from a woman at least 80 years old with active or convalescent COVID-19. The CDR3 DNA reads TGCGCCAGCAGCCAAGCTAGCGGAAACACAGATACGCAGTATTTT. It encodes CASSQASGNTDTQYF.